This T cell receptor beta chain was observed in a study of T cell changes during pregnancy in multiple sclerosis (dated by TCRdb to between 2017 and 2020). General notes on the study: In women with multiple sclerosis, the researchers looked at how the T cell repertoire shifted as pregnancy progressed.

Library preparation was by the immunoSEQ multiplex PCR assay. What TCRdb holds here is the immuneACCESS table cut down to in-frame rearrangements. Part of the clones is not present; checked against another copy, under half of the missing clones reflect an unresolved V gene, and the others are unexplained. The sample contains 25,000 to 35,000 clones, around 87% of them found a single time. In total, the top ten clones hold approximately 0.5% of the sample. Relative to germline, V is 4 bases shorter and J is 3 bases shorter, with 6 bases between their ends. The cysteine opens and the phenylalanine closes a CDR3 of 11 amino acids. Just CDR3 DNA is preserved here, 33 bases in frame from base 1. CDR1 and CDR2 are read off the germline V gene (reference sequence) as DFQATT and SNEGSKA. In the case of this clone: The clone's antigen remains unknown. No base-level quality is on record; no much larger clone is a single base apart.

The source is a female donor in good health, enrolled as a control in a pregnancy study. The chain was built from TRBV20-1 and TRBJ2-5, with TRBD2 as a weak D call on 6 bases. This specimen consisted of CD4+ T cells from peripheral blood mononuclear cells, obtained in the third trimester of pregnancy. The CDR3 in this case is CSATGEETQYF. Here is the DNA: TGCAGTGCTACGGGGGAAGAGACCCAGTACTTC.